The rows below give T cell receptor beta chains drawn from one sample of a study of cytomegalovirus exposure and HLA in healthy donors. Sequencing used immunoSEQ multiplex PCR; TCRdb keeps in-frame clones, though not all of them. The sample carries under 150,000 clones, over 60% recorded once. The sample was PBMCs. These receptors came from a woman aged 40-49 years in good health and CMV-seronegative. Both conserved end residues are part of each CDR3. A D gene is named only where the DNA matches it firmly. Clone size is shown for a subset of rows, as once, few, many or a class of expanded clone.

D gene	clone size	J gene	V gene	CDR3 DNA	CDR3 protein
TRBD1	once	TRBJ2-7	TRBV9	TGTGCCAGCAGCCCCAGCGAGGGGGCGGCCAGCTACGAGCAGTACTTC	CASSPSEGAASYEQYF
NA	NA	TRBJ1-4	TRBV5-1	TGCGCCAGCAGCTTAGGGACGACTCGGGAGGAAAAACTGTTTTTT	CASSLGTTREEKLFF
TRBD1	NA	TRBJ2-5	TRBV28	TGTGCCAGCAGAGACAGGGCGGTGAGAGAGACCCAGTACTTC	CASRDRAVRETQYF
NA	NA	TRBJ1-1	TRBV7-2	TGTGCCAGCAGCTTAAATTCGGTTATGAACACTGAAGCTTTCTTT	CASSLNSVMNTEAFF
NA	few	TRBJ2-7	TRBV14	TGTGCCAGCAGCCAAGCGGGATATCAGTACTTC	CASSQAGYQYF
NA	NA	TRBJ1-4	TRBV15	TGTGCCACCAGCAGAACGTCCCGAGCCAATGAAAAACTGTTTTTT	CATSRTSRANEKLFF
TRBD2	few	TRBJ2-5	TRBV2	TGTGCCAGCAGTGAGGCAGCGGGGAACCTAGAGACCCAGTACTTC	CASSEAAGNLETQYF
NA	NA	TRBJ2-7	TRBV4-2	TGTGCCAGCAGCCACCCTCCCGGGAAGAGCCGCGACGAGCAGTACTTC	CASSHPPGKSRDEQYF
NA	NA	TRBJ1-5	TRBV28	TGTGCCAGCAGTCGGGGAGGAGCACAGCCCCAGCATTTT	CASSRGGAQPQHF
TRBD1	NA	TRBJ2-7	TRBV7-2	TGTGCCAGCAGCTTACTCGGACAGGGCTACGAGCAGTACTTC	CASSLLGQGYEQYF
NA	few	TRBJ2-1	TRBV6-5	TGTGCCAGCAGCACCGGAGCCAGCTTGGATGAGCAGTTCTTC	CASSTGASLDEQFF
NA	NA	TRBJ1-6	TRBV18	TGTGCCAGCTCACCCTCTGGAGAGGATTCACCCCTCCACTTT	CASSPSGEDSPLHF
NA	NA	TRBJ2-3	TRBV7-3	TGTGCCAGCAGCTTAACTGGGGCGGGACCTAGCACAGATACGCAGTATTTT	CASSLTGAGPSTDTQYF
NA	NA	TRBJ1-1	TRBV2	TGTGCCAGCAGCCACAGGGTCTTGAACACTGAAGCTTTCTTT	CASSHRVLNTEAFF
NA	few	TRBJ2-2	TRBV4-3	TGCGCCAGCAGCCAAGGACAGTGGACCGGGGAGCTGTTTTTT	CASSQGQWTGELFF
TRBD1	NA	TRBJ2-1	TRBV14	TGTGCCAGCAGCCGCCACAGGGGCTCCTACAATGAGCAGTTCTTC	CASSRHRGSYNEQFF
NA	NA	TRBJ2-7	TRBV5-5	TGTGCCAGCAGCTTGGGGGGGGTGGCTTCCCCTCCTGAGCAGTACTTC	CASSLGGVASPPEQYF
NA	NA	TRBJ2-3	TRBV9	TGTGCCAGCAGCGTAGTGACTACCACAGATACGCAGTATTTT	CASSVVTTTDTQYF
NA	NA	TRBJ1-1	TRBV19	TGTGCCAGTGCCTTGGCCAGAGGGACTGAAGCTTTCTTT	CASALARGTEAFF
NA	NA	TRBJ2-2	TRBV19	TGTGCCAGTGGTTCGGGATTTACCACCGGGGAGCTGTTTTTT	CASGSGFTTGELFF
NA	NA	TRBJ1-4	TRBV5-1	TGCGCCAGCAGCAGAGGGAATAATGAAAAACTGTTTTTT	CASSRGNNEKLFF
TRBD1	NA	TRBJ2-7	TRBV5-6	TGTGCCAGCAGCTTGGAACAGGGGAGAATAGAGCAGTACTTC	CASSLEQGRIEQYF
TRBD2	NA	TRBJ2-1	TRBV19	TGTGCCAGTAGTGCCCCTAGCGGGAGAACCCATGAGCAGTTCTTC	CASSAPSGRTHEQFF
TRBD1	NA	TRBJ1-2	TRBV27	TGTGCCAGCAGTCCCGACCTCGGACAGGGCAACTATGGCTACACCTTC	CASSPDLGQGNYGYTF
NA	NA	TRBJ2-7	TRBV15	TGTGCCACCAGCAGAGACAGGACACACTACGAGCAGTACTTC	CATSRDRTHYEQYF
TRBD1	once	TRBJ2-1	TRBV6-1	TGTGCCAGCAACCCAGGGCAGGGGGCTTGGGAGCAGTTCTTC	CASNPGQGAWEQFF
TRBD2	NA	TRBJ2-1	TRBV27	TGTGCCAGCAGTTTCCTTATAGCGGGAGGCTCCTACAATGAGCAGTTCTTC	CASSFLIAGGSYNEQFF
NA	NA	TRBJ2-7	TRBV19	TGTGCCAGCTCGTACCAGAACGAGCAGTACTTC	CASSYQNEQYF
NA	once	TRBJ1-1	TRBV28	TGTGCCAGCAGTTTAAGGGGCTACCTCACTGAAGCTTTCTTT	CASSLRGYLTEAFF
TRBD2	NA	TRBJ2-1	TRBV6-6	TGTGCCAGCAGTTGGCGGGAGGGCCGGGACAATGAGCAGTTCTTC	CASSWREGRDNEQFF
NA	NA	TRBJ2-7	TRBV5-6	TGTGCCAGCAGCTTGGCCAGGTCGGCTACCTACGAGCAGTACTTC	CASSLARSATYEQYF